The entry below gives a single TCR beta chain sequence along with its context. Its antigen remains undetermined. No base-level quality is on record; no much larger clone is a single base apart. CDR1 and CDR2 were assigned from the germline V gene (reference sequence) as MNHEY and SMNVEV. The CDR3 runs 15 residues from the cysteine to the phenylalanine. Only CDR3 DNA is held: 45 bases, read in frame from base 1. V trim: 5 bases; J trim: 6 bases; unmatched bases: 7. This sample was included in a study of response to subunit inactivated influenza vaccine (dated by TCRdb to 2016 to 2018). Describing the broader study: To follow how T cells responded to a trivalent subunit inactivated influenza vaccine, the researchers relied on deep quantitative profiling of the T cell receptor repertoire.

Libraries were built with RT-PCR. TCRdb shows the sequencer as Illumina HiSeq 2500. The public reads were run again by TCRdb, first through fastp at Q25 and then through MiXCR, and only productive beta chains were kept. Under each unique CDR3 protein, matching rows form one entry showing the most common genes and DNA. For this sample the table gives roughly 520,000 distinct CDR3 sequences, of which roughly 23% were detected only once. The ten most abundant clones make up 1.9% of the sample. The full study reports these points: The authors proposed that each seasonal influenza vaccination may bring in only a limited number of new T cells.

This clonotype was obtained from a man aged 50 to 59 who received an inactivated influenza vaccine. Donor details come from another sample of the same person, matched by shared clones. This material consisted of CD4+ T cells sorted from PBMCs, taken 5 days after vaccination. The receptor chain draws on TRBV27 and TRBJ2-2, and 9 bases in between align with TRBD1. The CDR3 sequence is CASSKTGGIAGELFF. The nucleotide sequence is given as TGTGCCAGCAGTAAAACAGGGGGCATCGCCGGGGAGCTGTTTTTT.